The rows below give T cell receptor beta chains drawn from one sample of a study of human T cells and chemical hapten exposure. MiXCR, applied by TCRdb to the RACE reads, yields one record per CDR3 protein. Found here are about 45,000 distinct CDR3 sequences, 3.7% of them singletons; the top ten hold around 5%. The sequenced sample was whole blood. These TCRs come from a human donor in good health. Some clones in this sample may be carry-over from other donors' samples. CDR3s include the opening cysteine and the closing phenylalanine or tryptophan. Only part of the rows carry a size: once, few, many, or a class if the clone is expanded.

V gene	CDR3 length	clone size	J gene	CDR3 protein
TRBV6-2/TRBV6-3	14	many	TRBJ2-1	CASSLASDSLEQFF
TRBV13	15	many	TRBJ2-7	CASSLGSGGNYEQYF
TRBV6-5	15	many	TRBJ1-6	CASSYSPGGDSPLHF
TRBV6-2/TRBV6-3	14	few	TRBJ2-1	CASIRTSGRDEQFF
TRBV7-9	14	many	TRBJ2-5	CASDTGDRQETQYF
TRBV4-1	14	many	TRBJ2-3	CASSQGGGINTQYF
TRBV2	13	many	TRBJ2-5	CASSREFQETQYF
TRBV4-1	17	many	TRBJ2-6	CASNWDSKFSGANVLTF
TRBV6-1	14	-	TRBJ1-1	CASSEGGTRVQAFF
TRBV4-1	15	many	TRBJ2-7	CASSQRVSTIHEQYF
TRBV7-2	15	many	TRBJ1-1	CASSLSPAMNTEAFF
TRBV27	14	many	TRBJ2-7	CASSFVTGAYEQYF
TRBV3-1	14	many	TRBJ2-1	CASSQDQGAGEQFF
TRBV6-1	15	many	TRBJ1-5	CASRIGDGVGQPQHF
TRBV12-3/TRBV12-4	11	many	TRBJ2-6	CASSLSLVLTF
TRBV9	16	few	TRBJ2-3	CASSPSDRARADTQYF
TRBV4-1	15	many	TRBJ2-7	CASSPTRDRIYEQYF
TRBV30	11	few	TRBJ2-1	CAWSVNNEQFF
TRBV9	14	many	TRBJ2-5	CASSVRWRGETQYF
TRBV29-1	14	few	TRBJ2-1	CSVGGQSSYNEQFF
TRBV16	14	many	TRBJ1-1	CASSQSSGNTEAFF
TRBV15	15	many	TRBJ1-1	CATSPGTGGRTEAFF
TRBV11-1	16	many	TRBJ2-7	CASSLAVFGASYEQYF
TRBV20-1	14	many	TRBJ2-1	CSLLAGGPSNEQFF
TRBV29-1	12	many	TRBJ1-1	CSVFGPQREAFF
TRBV27	16	many	TRBJ2-6	CASSSGWWSGANVLTF
TRBV6-6	14	few	TRBJ1-1	CASSYSWHSREAFF
TRBV14	13	few	TRBJ2-7	CASSQGPVYEQYF
TRBV5-4	14	few	TRBJ2-7	CASSRDGGSYEQYF
TRBV7-8	17	many	TRBJ2-1	CASSLFRGRDEDNEQFF
TRBV12-3/TRBV12-4	14	many	TRBJ1-1	CASSLEGTNTEAFF
TRBV6-5	15	many	TRBJ1-2	CASSYSWDRNYGYTF
TRBV15	18	-	TRBJ1-5	CATSKRETGTGNNQPQHF
TRBV4-2	16	few	TRBJ2-7	CASSPTQQGATYEQYF
TRBV13	15	many	TRBJ2-7	CASSPVGTLNAEQYF
TRBV27	14	many	TRBJ2-7	CASSLKPTGDEQYF
TRBV4-1	15	-	TRBJ1-6	CASSQDRQVNSPLHF
TRBV30	13	few	TRBJ1-4	CAWSPGRDEKLFF
TRBV20-1	12	many	TRBJ1-2	CSAQRGKDGYTF
TRBV6-5	15	-	TRBJ2-7	CARSYQDGSSYEQYF
TRBV13	15	many	TRBJ2-5	CASSFSGRATETQYF
TRBV2	13	many	TRBJ1-5	CASSDYSNQPQHF
TRBV5-5	14	-	TRBJ1-2	CASRLTGARDGYTF
TRBV7-8	15	-	TRBJ2-5	CASNGPQLEGRTQYF
TRBV12-3/TRBV12-4	15	many	TRBJ2-3	CASRPQGLSTDTQYF
TRBV13	14	-	TRBJ2-7	CASSPNGNSYEQYF
TRBV28	17	few	TRBJ1-4	CASSLSPSLGTNEKLFF
TRBV20-1	14	many	TRBJ2-7	CSASKSGENYEQYF
TRBV28	14	many	TRBJ2-7	CASSPLAEPYEQYF
TRBV6-6	16	many	TRBJ2-7	CASSITSGRAGGEQYF
TRBV28	11	many	TRBJ2-7	CASSQTYEQYF
TRBV28	17	many	TRBJ2-7	CASSFRDQGLLSYEQYF
TRBV12-3/TRBV12-4	13	few	TRBJ2-7	CASSLEDSYEQYF
TRBV29-1	13	many	TRBJ2-7	CSVKRGEAYEQYF